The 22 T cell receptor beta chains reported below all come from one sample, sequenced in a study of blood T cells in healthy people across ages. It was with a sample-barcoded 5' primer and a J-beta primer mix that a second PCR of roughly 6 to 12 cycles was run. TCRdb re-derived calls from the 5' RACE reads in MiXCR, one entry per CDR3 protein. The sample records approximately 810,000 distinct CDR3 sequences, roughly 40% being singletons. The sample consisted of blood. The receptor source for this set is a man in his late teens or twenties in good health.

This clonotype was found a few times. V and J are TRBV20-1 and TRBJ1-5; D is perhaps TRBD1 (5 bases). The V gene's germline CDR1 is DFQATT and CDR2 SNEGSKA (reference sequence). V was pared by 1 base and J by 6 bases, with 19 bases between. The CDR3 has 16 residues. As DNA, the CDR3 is TGCAGTGCTAGAGTGGAGAGACAGAACGTAGGTCAGCCCCAGCATTTT. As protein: CSARVERQNVGQPQHF.

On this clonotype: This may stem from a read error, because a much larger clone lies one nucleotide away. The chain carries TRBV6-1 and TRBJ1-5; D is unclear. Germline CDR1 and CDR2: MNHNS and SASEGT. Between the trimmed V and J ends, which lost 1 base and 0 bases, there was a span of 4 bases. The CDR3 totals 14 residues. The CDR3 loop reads CASSEVGSNQPQHF. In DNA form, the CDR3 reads TGTGCCAGCAGTGAAGTGGGTAGCAATCAGCCCCAGCATTTT.

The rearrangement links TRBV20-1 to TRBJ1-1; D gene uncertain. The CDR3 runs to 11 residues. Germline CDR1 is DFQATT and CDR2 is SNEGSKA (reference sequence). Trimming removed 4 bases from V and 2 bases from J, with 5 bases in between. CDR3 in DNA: TGCAGTGCTACCTCTAACACTGAAGCTTTCTTT. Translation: CSATSNTEAFF.

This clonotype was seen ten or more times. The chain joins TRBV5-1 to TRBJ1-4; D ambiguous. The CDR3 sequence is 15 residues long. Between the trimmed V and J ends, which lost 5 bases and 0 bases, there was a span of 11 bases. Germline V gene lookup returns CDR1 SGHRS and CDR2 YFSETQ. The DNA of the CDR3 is TGCGCCAGCAGACGCGACGGGGCAACTAATGAAAAACTGTTTTTT. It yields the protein CASRRDGATNEKLFF.

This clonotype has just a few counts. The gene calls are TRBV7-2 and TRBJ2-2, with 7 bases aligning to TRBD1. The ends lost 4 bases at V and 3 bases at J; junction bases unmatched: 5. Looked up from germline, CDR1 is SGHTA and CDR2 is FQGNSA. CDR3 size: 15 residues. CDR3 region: CASSSRQGDTGELFF. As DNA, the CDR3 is TGTGCCAGCAGCTCCAGACAGGGTGACACCGGGGAGCTGTTTTTT.

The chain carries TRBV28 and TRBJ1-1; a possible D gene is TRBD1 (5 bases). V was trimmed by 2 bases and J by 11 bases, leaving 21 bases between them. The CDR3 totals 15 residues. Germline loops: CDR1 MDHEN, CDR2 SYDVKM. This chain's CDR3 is CASSLMDTQQSEAFF. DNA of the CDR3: TGTGCCAGCAGTTTAATGGACACCCAACAGTCAGAGGCTTTCTTT.

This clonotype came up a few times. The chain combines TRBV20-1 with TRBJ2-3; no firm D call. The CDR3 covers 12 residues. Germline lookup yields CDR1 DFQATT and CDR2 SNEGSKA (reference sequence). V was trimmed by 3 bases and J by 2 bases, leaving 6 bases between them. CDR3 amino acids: CSARLVTDTQYF. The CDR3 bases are TGCAGTGCTAGGTTGGTCACAGATACGCAGTATTTT.

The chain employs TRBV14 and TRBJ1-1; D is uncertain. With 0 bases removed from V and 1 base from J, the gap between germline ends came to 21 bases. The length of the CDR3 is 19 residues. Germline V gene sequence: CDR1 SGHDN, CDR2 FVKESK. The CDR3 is CASSQEGGNSYNRNTEAFF. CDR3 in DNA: TGTGCCAGCAGCCAAGAGGGAGGGAACAGCTATAATAGGAACACTGAAGCTTTCTTT.

CDR3: CAIRGDRGREKLFF. In DNA, the CDR3 is TGTGCCATCAGGGGGGACAGGGGGAGAGAAAAACTGTTTTTT. The chain joins TRBV10-3 to TRBJ1-4; 11 positions agree with TRBD1. The junction had 5 bases not matched to a gene; V was cut back by 6 bases and J by 8 bases. The CDR3 length is 14 residues. From germline, CDR1 is ENHRY and CDR2 SYGVKD.

CDR3 loop: CASSQLYLYQETQYF. The DNA for the CDR3 is TGCGCCAGCAGCCAGTTGTACTTATATCAAGAGACCCAGTACTTC. V is TRBV4-3 and J is TRBJ2-5; no clear D gene. The CDR3 extends over 15 amino acids. The V end lost 3 bases, the J end lost 2 bases, and 13 bases lay between the germline ends. From germline, CDR1 is LGHNA and CDR2 YSLEER.

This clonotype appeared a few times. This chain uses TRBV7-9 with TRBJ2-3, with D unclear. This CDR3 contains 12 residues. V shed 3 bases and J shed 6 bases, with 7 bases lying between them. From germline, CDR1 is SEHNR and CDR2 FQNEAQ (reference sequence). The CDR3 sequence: CASSLSYDTQYF. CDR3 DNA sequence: TGTGCCAGCAGCTTGAGCTACGATACGCAGTATTTT.

CDR3 residues: CASSQRAVSEQFF. The CDR3 nucleotides read TGTGCCAGCAGCCAAAGAGCGGTGAGTGAGCAGTTCTTC. J is TRBJ2-1 and V is TRBV4-2; weak D call: TRBD2 (5 bases). V lost 2 bases to trimming and J lost 9 bases, with 11 bases between them. CDR1 is LGHNA and CDR2 is YNFKEQ in the germline V gene. The length of the CDR3 is 13 residues.

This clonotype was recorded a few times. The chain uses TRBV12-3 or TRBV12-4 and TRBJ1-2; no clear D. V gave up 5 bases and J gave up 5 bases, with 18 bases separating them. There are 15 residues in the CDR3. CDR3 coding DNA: TGTGCCAGCAGTATTCGTGAGGCTCGGTGGTATGGCTACACCTTC. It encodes CASSIREARWYGYTF.

CDR3 sequence (DNA): TGTGCCAGCAGTTTGCAATACGATGTTGAGGGTCAGAATGAGCAGTTCTTC. As protein: CASSLQYDVEGQNEQFF. The rearrangement uses TRBV12-3 or TRBV12-4 and TRBJ2-1; TRBD2 might be the D (5 bases). V was trimmed by 3 bases and J by 7 bases, leaving 22 bases between them. The CDR3 contains 17 residues.

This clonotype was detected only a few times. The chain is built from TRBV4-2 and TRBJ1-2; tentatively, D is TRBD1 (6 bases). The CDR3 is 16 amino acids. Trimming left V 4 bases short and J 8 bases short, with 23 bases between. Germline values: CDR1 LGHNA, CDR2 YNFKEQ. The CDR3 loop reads CASSPRLGHSGEGYTF. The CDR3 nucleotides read TGTGCCAGCAGCCCCCGTTTGGGACACTCCGGAGAAGGCTACACCTTC.

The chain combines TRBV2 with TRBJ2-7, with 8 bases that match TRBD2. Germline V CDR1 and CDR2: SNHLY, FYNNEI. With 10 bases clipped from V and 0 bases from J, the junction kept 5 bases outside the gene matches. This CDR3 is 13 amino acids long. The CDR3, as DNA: TGTGCCACCCATAGCGGGGACTCCTACGAGCAGTACTTC. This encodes CATHSGDSYEQYF.

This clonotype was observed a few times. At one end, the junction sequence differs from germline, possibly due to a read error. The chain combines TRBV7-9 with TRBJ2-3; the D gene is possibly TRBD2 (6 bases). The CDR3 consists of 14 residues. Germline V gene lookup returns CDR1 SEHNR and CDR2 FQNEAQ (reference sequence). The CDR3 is CGGRGTGTTDTQYF. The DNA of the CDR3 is TGCGGTGGCCGGGGGACGGGGACCACAGATACGCAGTATTTT.

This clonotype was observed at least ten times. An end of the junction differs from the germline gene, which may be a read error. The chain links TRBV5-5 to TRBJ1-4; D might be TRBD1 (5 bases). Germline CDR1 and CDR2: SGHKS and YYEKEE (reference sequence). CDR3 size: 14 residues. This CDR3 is CASSLGLADEKLFF. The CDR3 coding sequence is TGCGCCAGCAGCTTGGGGCTGGCTGATGAAAAACTGTTTTTT.

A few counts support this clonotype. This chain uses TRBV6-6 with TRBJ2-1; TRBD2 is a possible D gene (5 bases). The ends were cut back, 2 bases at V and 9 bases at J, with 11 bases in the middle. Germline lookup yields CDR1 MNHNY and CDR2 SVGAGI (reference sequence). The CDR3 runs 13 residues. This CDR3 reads CASSYVSGSEQFF. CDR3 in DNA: TGTGCCAGCAGTTACGTGTCGGGAAGTGAGCAGTTCTTC.

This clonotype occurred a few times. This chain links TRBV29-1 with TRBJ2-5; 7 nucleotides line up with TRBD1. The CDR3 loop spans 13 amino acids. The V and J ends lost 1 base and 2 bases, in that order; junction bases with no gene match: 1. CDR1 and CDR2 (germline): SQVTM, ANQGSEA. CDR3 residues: CSVEGDRQETQYF. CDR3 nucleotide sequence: TGCAGCGTTGAAGGGGACAGACAAGAGACCCAGTACTTC.

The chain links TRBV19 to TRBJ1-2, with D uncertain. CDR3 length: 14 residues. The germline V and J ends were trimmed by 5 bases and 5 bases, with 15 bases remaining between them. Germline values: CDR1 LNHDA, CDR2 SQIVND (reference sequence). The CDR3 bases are TGTGCCAGTAGTCCCTCCGACACGCTATATGGCTACACCTTC. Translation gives CASSPSDTLYGYTF.

Here the CDR3 reads CAISESKGTGTDSPLHF. Here the CDR3 DNA reads TGTGCCATCAGTGAGTCAAAGGGGACGGGGACGGATTCACCCCTCCACTTT. V and J are TRBV10-3 and TRBJ1-6; TRBD1 is a possible D gene (5 bases). Trimming left V 0 bases short and J 8 bases short, with 17 bases between. The CDR3 spans 17 residues. CDR1 is ENHRY and CDR2 is SYGVKD in the germline V gene.